Listed here are 24 T cell receptor beta chains from one sample, sequenced in a study of blood T cell repertoires in COVID-19. The data were produced by immunoSEQ multiplex PCR, yet TCRdb's version contains in-frame clones alone and is incomplete. The data show a few hundred thousand clones, over 70% seen once. Sequences were obtained from peripheral blood. Source of these receptors: a woman aged 65 to 85 with acute or convalescent COVID-19.

This clone was counted between two and nine times. The genes are TRBV2 and TRBJ2-2; 12 positions agree with TRBD2. Germline V gene sequence: CDR1 SNHLY, CDR2 FYNNEI. The J segment lost 3 bases and the V segment lost 6 bases, leaving 2 bases of the junction unmatched. This CDR3 contains 15 residues. The CDR3 nucleotides are TGTGCCAGCAGCCTAGCGGGGGGGGACACCGGGGAGCTGTTTTTT. It codes for CASSLAGGDTGELFF.

V usage is TRBV5-1 and J usage is TRBJ1-1; D not resolved. V lost 6 bases, J lost 0 bases, and 9 bases lay in between. The germline CDR1 and CDR2 sequences are SGHRS and YFSETQ. The CDR3 sequence is 13 residues long. The CDR3 DNA sequence: TGCGCCAGCAAAAGCGGAGTGAACACTGAAGCTTTCTTT. Translation: CASKSGVNTEAFF.

J is TRBJ1-1 and V is TRBV4-1, with D hard to call. The CDR3 length is 16 residues. V gave up 4 bases and J gave up 2 bases, with 17 bases separating them. In germline, CDR1 is MGHRA, CDR2 YSYEKL. Here the CDR3 DNA reads TGCGCCAGCAGCCTCAGAACCGCACAGTCTAACACTGAAGCTTTCTTT. It codes for CASSLRTAQSNTEAFF.

V and J are TRBV29-1 and TRBJ1-4; 8 positions match TRBD1. With V trimmed by 7 bases and J by 7 bases, 11 bases remained unmatched. CDR3 length: 14 amino acids. From germline, CDR1 is SQVTM and CDR2 ANQGSEA. The CDR3 spells CSAYHRGEGEKLFF. Here the CDR3 DNA reads TGCAGCGCGTACCACAGGGGGGAGGGTGAAAAACTGTTTTTT.

The rearrangement uses TRBV9 and TRBJ1-4; D perhaps matches TRBD1 (6 bases). V lost 4 bases and J lost 0, with 19 bases in between. This CDR3 spans 18 amino acids. Germline CDR1 SGDLS, CDR2 YYNGEE. CDR3 nucleotides: TGTGCCAGCAGCCCCACCCCCGACAGGACCCCAACTAATGAAAAACTGTTTTTT. It codes for CASSPTPDRTPTNEKLFF.

This clone came up once. V and J are TRBV19 and TRBJ2-5; D might be TRBD2 (6 bases). V was shortened by 4 bases and J by 2 bases, with 17 bases between the two germline ends. Per germline, CDR1 LNHDA and CDR2 SQIVND (reference sequence). This CDR3 is 16 amino acids long. This CDR3 reads CASSTGVSGPQETQYF. CDR3 nucleotides: TGTGCCAGTAGTACCGGGGTTAGCGGACCTCAAGAGACCCAGTACTTC.

The CDR3 spells CASSFQDRNTEAFF. CDR3 DNA: TGTGCCAGCAGCTTCCAGGACAGGAACACTGAAGCTTTCTTT. The rearrangement joins TRBV5-6 to TRBJ1-1; the D gene is possibly TRBD1 (6 bases). The CDR3 covers 14 residues. The germline gives CDR1 SGHDT, CDR2 YYEEEE. Deletions cut 2 bases from V and 1 base from J, with 9 bases between.

A word on this clone: Other DNA sequences from this sample encode an identical CDR3 as well. The J gene is TRBJ2-7, the V gene TRBV5-6; D unresolved. Trimming left V 0 bases short and J 7 bases short, with 5 bases between. This CDR3 is 11 amino acids long. Looked up from germline, CDR1 is SGHDT and CDR2 is YYEEEE. The CDR3 loop is CASSLGLEQYF. CDR3 nucleotide sequence: TGTGCCAGCAGCTTGGGACTTGAGCAGTACTTC.

The rearrangement uses TRBV14 and TRBJ1-1; D remains unclear. There are 15 residues in the CDR3. Trimming took 3 bases from V and 5 from J, leaving 16 bases between them. From germline, CDR1 is SGHDN and CDR2 FVKESK. This chain's CDR3 is CASSQVAGGGTEAFF. In DNA form, the CDR3 reads TGTGCCAGCAGCCAGGTAGCAGGAGGTGGTACTGAAGCTTTCTTT. The full variable domain, its missing parts supplied by reference TRBV14 and TRBJ1-1, is EAGVTQFPSHSVIEKGQTVTLRCDPISGHDNLYWYRRVMGKEIKFLLHFVKESKQDESGMPNNRFLAERTGGTYSTLKVQPAELEDSGVYFCASSQVAGGGTEAFFGQGTRLTVV.

This clone was recorded only once. This sequence joins TRBV24-1 and TRBJ2-7, with no clear D. The CDR3 spans 12 residues. V lost 12 bases and J lost 6, with 17 bases in between. Germline V gene data show CDR1 as KGHDR and CDR2 as SFDVKD. CDR3 protein: CASPKFRSEQYV. In nucleotides, the CDR3 is TGTGCCTCTCCAAAATTTCGGAGCGAGCAGTACGTC.

For the CDR3, the DNA is TGTGCCACCAGTGATTCCCAATGGACTAATAACGGGGAGCTGTTTTTT. Translating it yields CATSDSQWTNNGELFF. The J gene is TRBJ2-2, the V gene TRBV24-1; D is perhaps TRBD2 (6 bases). The CDR3 extends over 16 amino acids. CDR1 KGHDR and CDR2 SFDVKD come from the germline V gene. V lost 2 bases, J lost 7 bases, and 16 bases lay in between.

The rearrangement links TRBV4-1 to TRBJ1-2, with D unresolved. Looked up from germline, CDR1 is MGHRA and CDR2 is YSYEKL. Deletions cut 1 base from V and 6 bases from J, with 6 bases between. There are 12 residues in the CDR3. Here the CDR3 reads CASSQGPDGYTF. Here the CDR3 DNA reads TGCGCCAGCAGCCAAGGCCCGGATGGCTACACCTTC.

The chain uses TRBV6-1 and TRBJ1-3, with D tentatively TRBD1 (5 bases). V was pared by 4 bases and J by 1 base, with 14 bases between. The CDR3 spans 16 residues. Looked up from germline, CDR1 is MNHNS and CDR2 is SASEGT. The chain's CDR3 is CASSAGSPHSGNTIYF. Here the CDR3 DNA reads TGTGCCAGCAGTGCAGGGTCGCCTCATTCTGGAAACACCATATATTTT.

J is TRBJ2-1 and V is TRBV19, with a possible D match to TRBD1 (6 bases). CDR3 length: 14 residues. Per germline, CDR1 LNHDA and CDR2 SQIVND (reference sequence). V was pared by 8 bases and J by 7 bases, with 18 bases between. In DNA form, the CDR3 reads TGTGCCAGTGACACCGGGACACAAGTGAATGAGCAGTTCTTC. Translation: CASDTGTQVNEQFF. Combining the CDR3 with reference TRBV19 and TRBJ2-1 gives the whole variable domain DGGITQSPKYLFRKEGQNVTLSCEQNLNHDAMYWYRQDPGQGLRLIYYSQIVNDFQKGDIAEGYSVSREKKESFPLTVTSAQKNPTAFYLCASDTGTQVNEQFFGPGTRLTVL.

This clone has a single count. The V call is TRBV27, the J call TRBJ2-7, with TRBD1 matching over 8 bases. The germline V gene encodes CDR1 MNHEY and CDR2 SMNVEV (reference sequence). This CDR3 has 13 amino acids. The V gene end was trimmed by 6 bases and the J gene end by 5 bases; junction bases not matched to a gene: 6. The CDR3 spells CASRRTGSDEQYV. CDR3 nucleotides: TGTGCCAGCAGACGGACAGGGTCTGACGAGCAGTACGTC.

This sequence joins TRBV4-1 and TRBJ2-3, with a possible D match to TRBD2 (7 bases). This CDR3 has 17 residues. V was cut by 4 bases and J by 5 bases, with 22 bases left in between. In germline, CDR1 is MGHRA, CDR2 YSYEKL. In DNA, the CDR3 is TGCGCCAGCAGCCCCTTAAGAGGGGGGGCCTCCGTAGATACGCAGTATTTT. Translation gives CASSPLRGGASVDTQYF.

V is TRBV29-1 and J is TRBJ1-2, with D hard to call. The CDR3 is 12 amino acids. Per the germline V gene, CDR1 is SQVTM and CDR2 is ANQGSEA. Trimming stripped 7 bases from V and 4 bases from J, with 13 bases between. The CDR3 loop reads CSGGEEIYGYTF. Here the CDR3 DNA reads TGCAGCGGCGGGGAGGAGATCTATGGCTACACCTTC.

The chain couples TRBV2 to TRBJ2-2; 10 bases are a match to TRBD2. Germline trimming cut 8 bases from V and 7 bases from J; bases unmatched to any gene: 10. CDR1 and CDR2 from the germline V gene are SNHLY and FYNNEI. This CDR3 has 15 residues. The CDR3 loop reads CASASGGSSGGELFF. The CDR3 DNA sequence: TGTGCCAGCGCTAGCGGGGGATCATCGGGCGGGGAGCTGTTTTTT.

The chain employs TRBV23-1 and TRBJ2-7; 8 nucleotides agree with TRBD1. TRBV23-1 is an open reading frame, and its role is uncertain. CDR3 size: 15 residues. V was pared by 0 bases and J by 4 bases, with 5 bases of the junction left unmatched. In DNA form, the CDR3 reads TGCGCCAGCAGTCAATCGCGGGGACAGGATTACGAGCAGTACGTC. It yields the protein CASSQSRGQDYEQYV.

The chain carries TRBV11-2 and TRBJ2-5, with a tentative D call TRBD1 (5 bases). This CDR3 spans 15 amino acids. Germline-derived CDR1 and CDR2 are SGHAT and FQNNGV. Trimming pared 5 bases from V and 1 base from J, leaving 14 bases between. This chain's CDR3 is CASSPGAGPQETQYF. As DNA, the CDR3 is TGTGCCAGCAGCCCCGGAGCAGGGCCCCAAGAGACCCAGTACTTC.

This clone came up a few times. This sequence joins TRBV5-8 and TRBJ2-7, with D maybe TRBD1 (6 bases). The CDR3 is 15 amino acids. Germline V gene data show CDR1 as SGHTS and CDR2 as YDEGEE. The V and J ends lost 1 base and 1 base respectively, with 12 bases between them. This CDR3 is CASSLQGFLSYEQYV. In DNA form, the CDR3 reads TGTGCCAGCAGCTTGCAGGGGTTCCTTTCCTACGAGCAGTACGTC.

This clone was recorded many times. The chain recombines TRBV5-1 with TRBJ1-1; no definite D call. This CDR3 comprises 15 residues. Trimming took off 2 bases at V and 0 bases at J, with 11 bases between the two ends. Germline CDR1 and CDR2: SGHRS and YFSETQ. The DNA for the CDR3 is TGCGCCAGCAGCTTTTATTGGGGAGTGAACACTGAAGCTTTCTTT. Protein sequence: CASSFYWGVNTEAFF.

V gene TRBV12-3 or TRBV12-4 combines with J gene TRBJ1-2; 7 bases agree with TRBD1. The V and J ends lost 4 bases and 5 bases, in that order; junction bases with no gene match: 4. The CDR3 runs to 13 residues. CDR3 region: CASSSGTVYGYTF. Written as DNA, the CDR3 is TGTGCCAGCAGTTCCGGGACAGTATATGGCTACACCTTC.

The V call is TRBV5-8, the J call TRBJ2-1, with D perhaps TRBD2 (7 bases). Trimming cost V 2 bases and J 7 bases, with 16 bases left between them. The length of the CDR3 is 15 residues. The germline CDR1 and CDR2 sequences are SGHTS and YDEGEE. This chain's CDR3 is CASSFEGGARNEQFF. CDR3 in DNA: TGTGCCAGCAGCTTTGAGGGGGGGGCGAGGAATGAGCAGTTCTTC.